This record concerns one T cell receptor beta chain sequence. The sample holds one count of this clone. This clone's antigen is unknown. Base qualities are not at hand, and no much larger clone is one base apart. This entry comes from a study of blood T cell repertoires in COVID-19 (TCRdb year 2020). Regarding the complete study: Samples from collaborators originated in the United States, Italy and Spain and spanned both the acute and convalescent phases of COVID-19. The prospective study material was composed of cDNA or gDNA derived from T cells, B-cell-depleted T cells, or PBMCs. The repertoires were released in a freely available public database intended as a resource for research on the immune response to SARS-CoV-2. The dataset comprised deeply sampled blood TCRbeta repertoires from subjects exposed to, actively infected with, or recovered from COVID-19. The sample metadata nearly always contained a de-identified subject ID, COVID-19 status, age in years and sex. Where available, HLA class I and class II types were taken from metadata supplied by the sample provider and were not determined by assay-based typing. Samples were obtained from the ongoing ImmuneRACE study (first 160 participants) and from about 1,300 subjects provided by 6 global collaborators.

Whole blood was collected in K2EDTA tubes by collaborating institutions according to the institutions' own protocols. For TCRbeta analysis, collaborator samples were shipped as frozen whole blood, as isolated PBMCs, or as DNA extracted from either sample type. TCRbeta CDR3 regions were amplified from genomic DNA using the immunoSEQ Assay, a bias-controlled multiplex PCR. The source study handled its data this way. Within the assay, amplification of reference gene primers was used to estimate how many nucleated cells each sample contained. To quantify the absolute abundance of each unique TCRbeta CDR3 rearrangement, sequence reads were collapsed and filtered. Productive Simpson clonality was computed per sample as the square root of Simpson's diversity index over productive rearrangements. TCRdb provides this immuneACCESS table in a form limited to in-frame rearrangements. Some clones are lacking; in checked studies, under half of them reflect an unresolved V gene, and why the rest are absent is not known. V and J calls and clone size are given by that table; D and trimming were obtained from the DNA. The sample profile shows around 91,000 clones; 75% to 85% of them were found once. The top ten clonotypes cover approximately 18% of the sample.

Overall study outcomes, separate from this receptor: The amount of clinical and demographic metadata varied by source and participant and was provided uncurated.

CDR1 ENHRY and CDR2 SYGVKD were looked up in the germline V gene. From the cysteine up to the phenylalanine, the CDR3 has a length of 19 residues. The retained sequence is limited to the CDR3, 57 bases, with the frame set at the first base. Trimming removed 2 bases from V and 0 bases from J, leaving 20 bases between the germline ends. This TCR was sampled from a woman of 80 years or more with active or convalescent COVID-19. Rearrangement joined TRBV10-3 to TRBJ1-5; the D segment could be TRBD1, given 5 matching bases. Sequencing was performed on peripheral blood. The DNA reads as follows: TGTGCCATCAGTGAGCGTCCGGGACTTCCCTTATATAGCAATCAGCCCCAGCATTTT. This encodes CAISERPGLPLYSNQPQHF.